A single sample is the source of the 23 T cell receptor beta chains below, sequenced in a study of T cells in Graves' hyperthyroidism and ophthalmopathy. Researchers took RNA transcripts and amplified the TCR beta CDR3 regions from them. During a first-round RT-PCR of the TCR CDR3, the HTBI primer set was used. TCRdb reanalysed the multiplex PCR reads using MiXCR and keeps one entry per CDR3 protein. In the table there are approximately 430,000 distinct CDR3 sequences, around a sixth of which are singletons. Sequenced: blood. The receptor set was obtained from a woman aged 18 to 35 with Graves' hyperthyroidism.

This clonotype was found a few times. The chain employs TRBV6-1 and TRBJ2-5; perhaps TRBD2 as D (5 bases). The germline CDR1 and CDR2 sequences are MNHNS and SASEGT. V shed 8 bases and J shed 4 bases, with 11 bases lying between them. This CDR3 has 12 residues. The CDR3 DNA reads TGTGCCAGCGGGAGTCGGGGAGAGACCCAGTACTTC. Its translation is CASGSRGETQYF.

This clonotype was observed many times. V usage is TRBV12-3 or TRBV12-4 and J usage is TRBJ2-5, with 14 nucleotides matching TRBD2. Unmatched junction bases numbered 7, after V lost 3 bases and J lost 4 bases. The CDR3 is 17 residues long. This CDR3 reads CASSFSGTSGSRETQYF. The DNA for the CDR3 is TGTGCCAGCAGTTTCAGTGGGACTAGCGGGAGTCGAGAGACCCAGTACTTC.

This sequence joins TRBV9 and TRBJ2-5; no definite D call. Per the germline V gene, CDR1 is SGDLS and CDR2 is YYNGEE. V gave up 0 bases and J gave up 7 bases, with 16 bases separating them. The CDR3 loop spans 15 amino acids. The CDR3 DNA sequence: TGTGCCAGCAGCGTAGCCGCGGACGGAGTAGGGACCCAGTACTTC. This sequence encodes CASSVAADGVGTQYF.

V usage is TRBV19 and J usage is TRBJ1-6; 8 bases are a match to TRBD1. The CDR3 sequence is 11 residues long. The V gene end was trimmed by 4 bases and the J gene end by 15 bases; junction bases not matched to a gene: 2. Germline V gene sequence: CDR1 LNHDA, CDR2 SQIVND (reference sequence). The CDR3 spells CASSTGQVLHF. The DNA for the CDR3 is TGTGCCAGTAGTACGGGACAGGTCCTCCACTTT.

There are many counts of this clonotype. The chain employs TRBV7-3 and TRBJ2-7; D possibly corresponds to TRBD2 (6 bases). The CDR3 length is 14 residues. Germline V CDR1 and CDR2: SGHTA, FQGTGA. Trimming took off 0 bases at V and 6 bases at J, with 12 bases between the two ends. CDR3 coding DNA: TGTGCCAGCAGCTTAACCCCGGGAGTAGGCGAGCAGTACTTC. Amino acid sequence: CASSLTPGVGEQYF.

This clonotype was counted many times. The chain couples TRBV11-2 to TRBJ2-7; tentatively, D is TRBD1 (5 bases). Trimming took 1 base from V and 7 from J, leaving 11 bases between them. The V gene's germline CDR1 is SGHAT and CDR2 FQNNGV. This CDR3 is built from 13 residues. The CDR3 sequence: CASSLVGRVEQYF. In DNA form, the CDR3 reads TGTGCCAGCAGCTTAGTTGGCAGGGTAGAGCAGTACTTC.

This clonotype was recorded many times. The gene calls are TRBV19 and TRBJ1-5; 7 bases align to TRBD1. The CDR3 contains 16 residues. Germline V gene lookup returns CDR1 LNHDA and CDR2 SQIVND (reference sequence). Trimming took 5 bases from V and 0 from J; bases not matched to a gene: 7. DNA for the CDR3: TGTGCCAGTAGTGAAGGGGGCTGGTATAGCAATCAGCCCCAGCATTTT. Translation: CASSEGGWYSNQPQHF. The full variable domain, completed using reference TRBV19 and TRBJ1-5, is DGGITQSPKYLFRKEGQNVTLSCEQNLNHDAMYWYRQDPGQGLRLIYYSQIVNDFQKGDIAEGYSVSREKKESFPLTVTSAQKNPTAFYLCASSEGGWYSNQPQHFGDGTRLSIL.

The sample holds many counts of this clonotype. The genes are TRBV6-1 and TRBJ1-1, with D maybe TRBD1 (6 bases). Per the germline V gene, CDR1 is MNHNS and CDR2 is SASEGT. The CDR3 sequence is 15 residues long. V was pared by 7 bases and J by 0 bases, with 15 bases between. CDR3 DNA sequence: TGTGCCAGCACCTCTCCAGGGGCAATGAACACTGAAGCTTTCTTT. As protein: CASTSPGAMNTEAFF.

As regards this clonotype: Here the CDR3 omits its conserved ending phenylalanine or tryptophan, so a read error is the likely source. The chain uses TRBV9 and TRBJ1-1, with D perhaps TRBD1 (5 bases). CDR1 and CDR2 (germline): SGDLS, YYNGEE. The V end lost 0 bases, the J end lost 0 bases, and 9 bases lay between the germline ends. The CDR3 contains 15 residues. CDR3 in DNA: TGTGCCAGCAGCGTAGGGGGGGGGATGAACACTGAAGCTTTCTGT. It yields the protein CASSVGGGMNTEAFC.

The chain carries TRBV7-3 and TRBJ1-1, with D possibly being TRBD1 (6 bases). CDR1 and CDR2 from the germline V gene are SGHTA and FQGTGA. With 3 bases removed from V and 0 bases from J, the gap between germline ends came to 8 bases. CDR3 length: 14 amino acids. CDR3 in DNA: TGTGCCAGCAGCTTCCGGACAGTGAACACTGAAGCTTTCTTT. Translated, it gives CASSFRTVNTEAFF.

This clonotype was counted ten times or more. The V gene is TRBV30, the J gene TRBJ2-3, with TRBD2 identical over 7 bases. Germline-derived CDR1 and CDR2 are GTSNPN and SVGIG (reference sequence). The CDR3 totals 12 residues. The ends lost 1 base at V and 7 bases at J; junction bases unmatched: 2. As DNA, the CDR3 is TGTGCCTGGAGTGGGGGAGGGCATACGCAGTATTTT. It specifies CAWSGGGHTQYF.

This clonotype has a count of ten or more. J is TRBJ1-4 and V is TRBV27; D gene uncertain. V was clipped by 5 bases and J by 0 bases, with 10 bases between them. The CDR3 length is 15 residues. The germline CDR1 and CDR2 sequences are MNHEY and SMNVEV (reference sequence). CDR3 amino acids: CASSTIGATNEKLFF. In nucleotides, the CDR3 is TGTGCCAGCAGTACTATCGGGGCAACTAATGAAAAACTGTTTTTT.

V gene TRBV5-5 combines with J gene TRBJ2-7, with 13 bases that match TRBD2. V lost 0 bases to trimming and J lost 2 bases; unmatched junction nucleotides: 2. The V gene's germline CDR1 is SGHKS and CDR2 YYEKEE (reference sequence). The CDR3 has 16 residues. As DNA, the CDR3 is TGTGCCAGCAGCTTGGCCGGACTAGCGGGAGCCTACGAGCAGTACTTC. Amino acids: CASSLAGLAGAYEQYF.

This clonotype was observed at least ten times. The rearrangement links TRBV29-1 to TRBJ2-5, with 9 bases aligning to TRBD1. The J segment lost 5 bases and the V segment lost 3 bases, leaving 7 bases of the junction unmatched. CDR3 size: 14 residues. The germline CDR1 and CDR2 sequences are SQVTM and ANQGSEA. The CDR3 DNA is TGCAGCGTTGATGTTGGACAGGGGAGGGAGACCCAGTACTTC. Translating it yields CSVDVGQGRETQYF.

The CDR3 DNA follows: TGTGCCTACGGGAACAATGAGCAGTTCTTC. Translated, it gives CAYGNNEQFF. This chain connects TRBV28 to TRBJ2-1; a weak D match, TRBD2 (5 bases). CDR1 and CDR2 (germline): MDHEN, SYDVKM. The CDR3 is made up of 10 amino acids. V lost 11 bases and J lost 5, with 7 bases in between. The complete variable domain, with remaining parts taken from reference TRBV28 and TRBJ2-1, reads DVKVTQSSRYLVKRTGEKVFLECVQDMDHENMFWYRQDPGLGLRLIYFSYDVKMKEKGDIPEGYSVSREKKERFSLILESASTNQTSMYLCAYGNNEQFFGPGTRLTVL.

This clonotype came up many times. The chain joins TRBV4-2 to TRBJ1-1; D gene unclear. Per germline, CDR1 LGHNA and CDR2 YNFKEQ. Trimming removed 1 base from V and 1 base from J, with 10 bases in between. The CDR3 is 15 residues long. The CDR3 region is CASSQARFSNTEAFF. Written as DNA, the CDR3 is TGTGCCAGCAGCCAAGCACGTTTTTCGAACACTGAAGCTTTCTTT.

In this sample, this clonotype turned up many times. The chain is built from TRBV14 and TRBJ1-2; D is undetermined. There are 16 residues in the CDR3. Germline lookup yields CDR1 SGHDN and CDR2 FVKESK. With 4 bases removed from V and 2 bases from J, the gap between germline ends came to 17 bases. This CDR3 is CASSPPGQTGNYGYTF. The DNA for the CDR3 is TGTGCCAGCAGCCCGCCCGGTCAGACGGGGAACTATGGCTACACCTTC.

This clonotype has only a few counts. The J gene is TRBJ2-5, the V gene TRBV29-1; 9 nucleotides agree with TRBD1. Germline CDR1 SQVTM, CDR2 ANQGSEA. After removal of 4 bases from V and 3 bases from J, the junction contained 6 bases not matched to a gene. There are 14 residues in the CDR3. DNA of the CDR3: TGCAGCGTTGTATGTGACAGGGGGGAAGAGACCCAGTACTTC. Translating gives CSVVCDRGEETQYF.

This clonotype was seen many times. The CDR3 protein is CASSLRTVDIIQETQYF. The CDR3 coding sequence is TGTGCCAGCAGCCTAAGGACCGTTGACATTATACAAGAGACCCAGTACTTC. The chain combines TRBV11-2 with TRBJ2-5; D gene unclear. Germline-derived CDR1 and CDR2 are SGHAT and FQNNGV. The CDR3 sequence is 17 residues long. V shed 5 bases and J shed 2 bases, with 21 bases lying between them.

The chain carries TRBV12-5 and TRBJ2-3, with D hard to call. Trimming removed 1 base from V and 2 bases from J, with 7 bases in between. Germline loops: CDR1 LGHNT, CDR2 FRNRAP. The CDR3 length is 14 residues. The CDR3 DNA reads as TGTGCTAGTGGTTTGGACTCGATCACAGATACGCAGTATTTT. As protein: CASGLDSITDTQYF.

This clonotype has only a few counts. This chain joins TRBV14 and TRBJ1-4; D gene ambiguous. This CDR3 has 15 residues. Germline V gene lookup returns CDR1 SGHDN and CDR2 FVKESK. With 4 bases removed from V and 0 bases from J, the gap between germline ends came to 9 bases. CDR3 residues: CASSLRISTNEKLFF. Here the CDR3 DNA reads TGTGCCAGCAGCCTCCGGATTTCAACTAATGAAAAACTGTTTTTT.

This clonotype has only a few counts. The chain joins TRBV24-1 to TRBJ2-5; D is undetermined. Trimming cost V 1 base and J 5 bases, with 7 bases left between them. The germline V gene encodes CDR1 KGHDR and CDR2 SFDVKD. CDR3 length: 13 residues. CDR3 residues: CATSDLIGETQYF. The CDR3 coding sequence is TGTGCCACCAGTGATTTAATCGGGGAGACCCAGTACTTC.

This clonotype was observed a few times. This chain joins TRBV29-1 and TRBJ1-1; D is undetermined. V lost 3 bases to trimming and J lost 0 bases, with 14 bases between them. The CDR3 consists of 15 residues. From germline, CDR1 is SQVTM and CDR2 ANQGSEA. The CDR3 region is CSVDNSPFMNTEAFF. CDR3 bases: TGCAGCGTTGATAACAGTCCCTTTATGAACACTGAAGCTTTCTTT.